A single sample is the source of the 24 T cell receptor beta chains below, sequenced in a study of blood T cells in healthy people across ages. A J-beta primer mix and a sample-barcoded 5' primer were used in a second PCR of about 7 to 12 cycles. TCRdb reprocessed the 5' RACE reads via MiXCR and lists one record per CDR3 protein. The table shows hundreds of thousands of distinct CDR3 sequences, with about 30% occurring only once. The specimen sequenced was blood. The origin of the receptors is a woman aged 80 or over in good health.

DNA of the CDR3: TGTGCCATCAAACGGCAGGGGGCCTCCGAGACCCAGTACTTC. This encodes CAIKRQGASETQYF. The rearrangement links TRBV10-3 to TRBJ2-7; 8 bases match TRBD1. The J call may be in error: the DNA end matches TRBJ2-5 better. The CDR3 length is 14 residues. Germline V CDR1 and CDR2: ENHRY, SYGVKD.

This chain joins TRBV6-5 and TRBJ1-2, with 7 positions matching TRBD1. This CDR3 spans 13 amino acids. The ends lost 6 bases at V and 9 bases at J; junction bases unmatched: 10. Germline lookup yields CDR1 MNHEY and CDR2 SVGAGI. This CDR3 is CASSPYAQGSYTF. The CDR3 nucleotides are TGTGCCAGCAGCCCCTATGCACAGGGGAGCTACACCTTC.

The V gene is TRBV5-6, the J gene TRBJ1-4; D perhaps matches TRBD1 (6 bases). The germline V gene encodes CDR1 SGHDT and CDR2 YYEEEE. Trimming removed 3 bases at V and 13 bases at J, with 16 bases between. The CDR3 runs to 13 residues. CDR3 in amino acids: CASSSWGARGLFF. The CDR3 DNA reads as TGTGCCAGCAGCTCCTGGGGGGCCAGGGGACTGTTTTTT.

The chain joins TRBV4-2 to TRBJ1-1; D remains unclear. The germline CDR1 and CDR2 sequences are LGHNA and YNFKEQ. The CDR3 consists of 14 residues. V dropped 4 bases and J dropped 1 base, with 10 bases sitting between them. CDR3 in DNA: TGTGCCAGCAGCCGCAGCATCACGAACACTGAAGCTTTCTTT. It translates to CASSRSITNTEAFF.

This clonotype was seen a few times. A much larger clone lies one base from this, so it may be a read error. The chain combines TRBV9 with TRBJ2-1, with a tentative D call TRBD1 (6 bases). The CDR3 contains 13 residues. From germline, CDR1 is SGDLS and CDR2 YYNGEE. The chain's CDR3 is CAGSLQQGNEQFF. CDR3 in DNA: TGTGCCGGCAGCTTGCAACAGGGAAATGAGCAGTTCTTC.

At least ten counts were recorded for this clonotype. The gene calls are TRBV27 and TRBJ1-5; no definite D call. This CDR3 comprises 15 residues. Deletions cut 6 bases from V and 1 base from J, with 13 bases between. Germline values: CDR1 MNHEY, CDR2 SMNVEV (reference sequence). This CDR3 reads CASSLNGRSNQPQHF. The DNA of the CDR3 is TGTGCCAGCAGCCTTAACGGGAGGAGCAATCAGCCCCAGCATTTT.

The chain employs TRBV7-9 and TRBJ2-7; D is unclear. CDR1 SEHNR and CDR2 FQNEAQ come from the germline V gene (reference sequence). V was cut by 3 bases and J by 4 bases, with 7 bases left in between. This CDR3 has 12 amino acids. The CDR3 DNA is TGTGCCAGCAGCTTCTCTGCGTACGAGCAGTACTTC. It translates to CASSFSAYEQYF.

This clonotype was counted ten times or more. V usage is TRBV27 and J usage is TRBJ1-2; D gene unclear. CDR1 MNHEY and CDR2 SMNVEV come from the germline V gene (reference sequence). This CDR3 has 14 amino acids. V was trimmed by 4 bases and J by 6 bases, leaving 15 bases between them. The CDR3 sequence: CASSSRDQSDGYTF. Here the CDR3 DNA reads TGTGCCAGCAGTTCGCGGGATCAGTCCGATGGCTACACCTTC.

Note on this clonotype: Being one base from a much bigger clone, this may be a read error. This rearrangement joins TRBV3-1 to TRBJ2-1; 10 bases agree with TRBD2. The CDR3 has 18 residues. Looked up from germline, CDR1 is LGHDT and CDR2 is YNNKEL (reference sequence). The junction had 19 bases not matched to a gene; V was cut back by 1 base and J by 13 bases. CDR3 sequence: CASSQGALAGGRQETQFF. The CDR3 DNA follows: TGTGCCAGCAGCCAAGGAGCATTAGCGGGGGGTCGGCAAGAGACCCAGTTCTTC.

V and J are TRBV20-1 and TRBJ1-1, with 9 bases lining up with TRBD1. Germline assignment: CDR1 DFQATT and CDR2 SNEGSKA (reference sequence). Trimming took 2 bases from V and 10 from J; bases not matched to a gene: 11. CDR3 length equals 14 residues. The CDR3 here is CSARRPGQGRAAFF. CDR3 nucleotides: TGCAGTGCTAGACGCCCGGGACAGGGACGAGCAGCTTTCTTT.

This clonotype has more than one count but fewer than ten. The V gene is TRBV6-1, the J gene TRBJ1-2; maybe TRBD1 (5 bases). V lost 10 bases to trimming and J lost 5 bases, with 14 bases between them. Germline assignment: CDR1 MNHNS and CDR2 SASEGT. The CDR3 has 12 amino acids. The CDR3 region has the DNA TGTGCCATCCGCGGGGGTGCTTATGGCTACACCTTC. Its translation is CAIRGGAYGYTF.

This clonotype was detected many times. The chain is built from TRBV13 and TRBJ2-5; no clear D gene. From germline, CDR1 is PRHDT and CDR2 FYEKMQ (reference sequence). V shed 5 bases and J shed 5 bases, with 15 bases lying between them. The CDR3 runs 14 residues. The DNA of the CDR3 is TGTGCCAGCAGCCAAGGTATTGGGTCGGAGACCCAGTACTTC. Protein sequence: CASSQGIGSETQYF.

This clonotype was counted ten times or more. This chain joins TRBV12-3 or TRBV12-4 and TRBJ2-7, with TRBD2 matching 9 bases. Trimming cost V 5 bases and J 5 bases; bases outside gene matches: 7. The CDR3 length is 14 residues. CDR3 in DNA: TGTGCCAGCAGTCCCTCCGGGACTAGCCACGAGCAGTACTTC. Amino acids: CASSPSGTSHEQYF.

This rearrangement joins TRBV20-1 to TRBJ2-1; 11 bases are a match to TRBD2. CDR3 length: 16 residues. V lost 6 bases to trimming and J lost 0 bases; unmatched junction nucleotides: 7. Germline assignment: CDR1 DFQATT and CDR2 SNEGSKA (reference sequence). The CDR3 sequence: CSASGLAARSYNEQFF. The CDR3 bases are TGCAGTGCCTCGGGACTAGCGGCCCGCTCCTACAATGAGCAGTTCTTC.

This clonotype was observed a handful of times. The CDR3 sequence is CASSLQAGTGTGELFF. CDR3 DNA: TGTGCCAGCAGCTTGCAAGCGGGGACCGGCACCGGGGAGCTGTTTTTT. This chain connects TRBV5-6 to TRBJ2-2, with 7 bases fitting TRBD2. The V and J ends lost 1 base and 4 bases, in that order; junction bases with no gene match: 7. The CDR3 runs to 16 residues. The germline V gene has CDR1 SGHDT and CDR2 YYEEEE.

The chain has TRBV5-1 and TRBJ1-4, with 11 bases fitting TRBD1. Germline lookup yields CDR1 SGHRS and CDR2 YFSETQ. This CDR3 comprises 18 residues. After removal of 1 base from V and 1 base from J, the junction contained 6 bases not matched to a gene. The DNA for the CDR3 is TGCGCCAGCAGCTTGTCCGGGACAGGGGGAGGAACTAATGAAAAACTGTTTTTT. This sequence encodes CASSLSGTGGGTNEKLFF.

This clonotype was detected many times. This rearrangement joins TRBV5-5 to TRBJ2-5, with D uncertain. The V end lost 4 bases, the J end lost 5 bases, and 12 bases lay between the germline ends. CDR3 size: 13 residues. Germline V lookup: CDR1 SGHKS, CDR2 YYEKEE (reference sequence). The CDR3 sequence: CASSRASIETQYF. The CDR3 nucleotides read TGTGCCAGCAGCCGGGCCTCGATCGAGACCCAGTACTTC.

This clonotype has a count of ten or more. J is TRBJ2-3 and V is TRBV7-9; 12 bases are a match to TRBD2. V was clipped by 5 bases and J by 1 base; unmatched bases: 1. Germline V gene lookup returns CDR1 SEHNR and CDR2 FQNEAQ (reference sequence). The CDR3 consists of 15 residues. The CDR3: CASSRTSGGTDTQYF. Written as DNA, the CDR3 is TGTGCCAGCAGCCGGACTAGCGGGGGCACAGATACGCAGTATTTT.

A note on this clonotype: This clone may be a read error of a much larger clone one base away. The rearrangement uses TRBV20-1 and TRBJ2-1; TRBD2 matches 11 bases. With V trimmed by 3 bases and J by 13 bases, 23 bases remained unmatched. Per germline, CDR1 DFQATT and CDR2 SNEGSKA (reference sequence). This CDR3 spans 18 amino acids. CDR3 sequence: CSASDLTGTSGPVETQFF. CDR3 nucleotides: TGCAGTGCTAGCGATTTAACCGGGACTAGCGGCCCCGTAGAGACCCAGTTCTTC.

This clonotype has only a few counts. This clone may be a read error of a much larger clone one base away. This chain joins TRBV6-5 and TRBJ2-1; 13 bases map to TRBD2. Germline CDR1 and CDR2: MNHEY and SVGAGI. Trimming removed 7 bases from V and 8 bases from J; junction bases left unmatched: 11. The CDR3 length is 16 residues. The CDR3: CASTPLAGGLRDEQFF. The CDR3 DNA sequence: TGTGCCAGCACCCCACTAGCGGGGGGGCTGAGGGATGAGCAGTTCTTC.

The chain employs TRBV5-5 and TRBJ2-1; TRBD2 agrees at 7 bases. Per the germline V gene, CDR1 is SGHKS and CDR2 is YYEKEE (reference sequence). The CDR3 length is 13 residues. The J segment lost 7 bases and the V segment lost 2 bases, leaving 3 bases of the junction unmatched. The CDR3 spells CASSFAGGNEQFF. DNA of the CDR3: TGTGCCAGCAGCTTCGCCGGGGGGAATGAGCAGTTCTTC.

Note on this clonotype: Since a much larger clone is just one base distant, this may be a read error. Here the CDR3 omits its conserved ending phenylalanine or tryptophan, so a read error is the likely source. This chain links TRBV5-1 with TRBJ2-5; no reliable D call. Germline V gene lookup returns CDR1 SGHRS and CDR2 YFSETQ. This CDR3 has 12 amino acids. Trimming removed 4 bases from V and 0 bases from J, with 4 bases in between. The CDR3 coding sequence is TGCGCCAGCAGCACTGACCAAGAGACCCAGTACTAC. The encoded protein is CASSTDQETQYY.

This chain joins TRBV12-3 or TRBV12-4 and TRBJ1-6, with 7 bases identical to TRBD1. With 4 bases clipped from V and 6 bases from J, the junction kept 3 bases outside the gene matches. The CDR3 is 14 amino acids. The CDR3 spells CASSCGDSNSPLHF. Here the CDR3 DNA reads TGTGCCAGCAGTTGTGGGGACAGTAATTCACCCCTCCACTTT.

With respect to this clonotype: A junction end diverges from the germline sequence, so it may reflect a read error. The V call is TRBV27, the J call TRBJ1-2, with 9 bases identical to TRBD1. Germline V gene lookup returns CDR1 MNHEY and CDR2 SMNVEV (reference sequence). The CDR3 has 15 residues. This CDR3 is CACSLRGQGHYGYTF. CDR3 nucleotide sequence: TGTGCCTGCAGTTTAAGAGGACAGGGGCACTATGGCTACACCTTC.